This T cell receptor beta chain is from a study of identifying expanded T cells in peripheral blood. Study-wide points: Across healthy donors, higher total template counts meant significantly greater roughly 2-week count variance. About 1.2 clones differed between technical replicates, versus 16.4 and 19 over time.

Collection occurred without any documented infections or immune events in donors. As to this clone: Its antigen is unidentified.

Germline-derived CDR1 and CDR2 are LNHDA and SQIVND (reference sequence). J gave up 0 bases and V 2 bases, and 6 bases lay outside the gene matches. This CDR3 is built from 17 residues. Sequencing was performed with immunoSEQ multiplex PCR; in TCRdb, only in-frame clones are kept and a portion is missing. Of approximately 63,000 clones in the sample, around 87% are singletons; the top ten hold under 5%. V gene TRBV19 combines with J gene TRBJ2-1; 8 nucleotides agree with TRBD2. The sequence was obtained from a person between 18 and 70 years old in good health. The specimen sequenced was blood. The CDR3: CASSIRGGRSSYNEQFF. The CDR3 DNA follows: TGTGCCAGTAGTATACGGGGGGGGCGGAGCTCCTACAATGAGCAGTTCTTC.